This is a list of T cell receptor beta chains from one sample in a study of PD-L1 blockade in urothelial cancer. Generated by immunoSEQ multiplex PCR, the TCRdb table keeps only in-frame clones and is missing some. The profile shows about 70,000 clones, around four fifths of them singletons. The source material was PBMCs, sampled around atezolizumab (anti-PD-L1) treatment. The receptors stem from a man aged 65 to 79 with urothelial cancer. The CDR3 runs from the conserved cysteine through the conserved F or W. Fields, in order: clone size, J gene, V gene, D gene, CDR3 DNA, CDR3 protein. The D gene is left open where the match is weak. Rows may omit the clone size; those that give it use once, few, many or a size class.

>.|TRBJ2-7|TRBV27|TRBD2
TGTGCCAGCAGTTTAGCGGGGGGGCCCTACGAGCAGTACTTC
CASSLAGGPYEQYF
>once|TRBJ2-3|TRBV7-8|TRBD2
TGTGCCAGCAGCTTAGCGGGGACTAGCAGATTCACAGATACGCAGTATTTT
CASSLAGTSRFTDTQYF
>.|TRBJ2-7|TRBV5-8|TRBD2
TGTGCCAGCAGCACCGGGACTAGTGGGATCTACGAGCAGTACTTC
CASSTGTSGIYEQYF
>.|TRBJ2-5|TRBV7-6|TRBD1
TGTGCCAGCAGCTTATCGACAGGGGCCGAGGAGACCCAGTACTTC
CASSLSTGAEETQYF
>.|TRBJ2-7|TRBV9|TRBD1
TGTGCCAGCAGCGTAGCTGAAGGGACAGCCACCTACGAGCAGTACTTC
CASSVAEGTATYEQYF
>few|TRBJ2-3|TRBV9|TRBD2
TGTGCCAGCAGCGTAGTGGACGGGAGGGCCAGAGATACGCAGTATTTT
CASSVVDGRARDTQYF
>.|TRBJ2-3|TRBV2|.
TGTGCCAGCAAAAAGAGGACAGTTAGCACAGATACGCAGTATTTT
CASKKRTVSTDTQYF
>.|TRBJ2-3|TRBV5-1|TRBD1
TGCGCCAACAGCTTGGGTGTAGGGGGCGCAGATACGCAGTATTTT
CANSLGVGGADTQYF
>.|TRBJ1-2|TRBV28|.
TGTGCCAGCACAACCCTGCGGGATGGCTACACCTTC
CASTTLRDGYTF
>.|TRBJ2-2|TRBV2|TRBD2
TGTGCCAGCAGTCAATTAGCGGGAGGGCGAGGGACCGGGGAGCTGTTTTTT
CASSQLAGGRGTGELFF
>.|TRBJ2-1|TRBV9|TRBD2
TGTGCCAGCAGCGCGGGACTAGCGGGCAATGAGCAGTTCTTC
CASSAGLAGNEQFF
>.|TRBJ2-3|TRBV19|TRBD2
TGTGCCAGTAGAGACCCTGGCGGGAGCGCCACAGATACGCAGTATTTT
CASRDPGGSATDTQYF
>few|TRBJ2-4|TRBV4-2|TRBD2
TGTGCCAGCAGCCAAGAAGGGACTAGCGGGAGAATGAACATTCAGTACTTC
CASSQEGTSGRMNIQYF
>.|TRBJ2-1|TRBV29-1|TRBD2
TGCAGCGTCTCCTCCTCGGGACTAGCGGGAGGGCCCCACTTCTTC
CSVSSSGLAGGPHFF
>many|TRBJ2-3|TRBV7-7|TRBD2
TGTGCCAGCAGCCCCGGACTAGCCACAGATACGCAGTATTTT
CASSPGLATDTQYF
>.|TRBJ2-7|TRBV5-6|.
TGTGCCAGCAGCTTGGACGGGGGGCAGTACTTC
CASSLDGGQYF
>.|TRBJ1-4|TRBV15|.
TGTGCCACCAGCAGATCCGCGAGGGTAACAAATGAAAAACTGTTTTTT
CATSRSARVTNEKLFF
>.|TRBJ1-5|TRBV6-1|.
TGTGCCAGCAGTGAAAAGAGGTTAAGCAGGGCGCTTTATCAGCCCCAGCATTTT
CASSEKRLSRALYQPQHF
>.|TRBJ2-1|TRBV7-3|.
TGTGCCAGCGGTTCGACTGATTACAATGAGCAGTTCTTC
CASGSTDYNEQFF
>.|TRBJ1-5|TRBV15|TRBD1
TGTGCCACCAGCAGAGATAAGGGGGACAGTAGCAATCAGCCCCAGCATTTT
CATSRDKGDSSNQPQHF
>.|TRBJ2-3|TRBV11-2|TRBD1
TGTGCCAGCAGCCTCGACAGGGTTGGCACAGATACGCAGTATTTT
CASSLDRVGTDTQYF
>once|TRBJ2-1|TRBV19|TRBD1
TGTGCCAGTCGGGACAGGGCCCACAATGAGCAGTTCTTC
CASRDRAHNEQFF
>.|TRBJ1-3|TRBV16|.
TGTGCCAGCAGCCAAGGCCTCTCTGGAAACACCATATATTTT
CASSQGLSGNTIYF
>.|TRBJ2-2|TRBV18|TRBD2
TGTGCCAGCTCACCGGGACTAGGTGGCACCGGGGAGCTGTTTTTT
CASSPGLGGTGELFF
>.|TRBJ1-2|TRBV5-1|.
TGCGCCAGCAGCTTGGGTCAGACATATGGCTACACCTTC
CASSLGQTYGYTF
>once|TRBJ2-1|TRBV9|TRBD2
TGTGCCAGCAGCGTAGGGACAGGTGGACTAGCGGGAGTCCCAAATGAGCAGTTCTTC
CASSVGTGGLAGVPNEQFF
>.|TRBJ2-1|TRBV12-5|.
TGTGCTAGTGGTTTGGTTAGAAGCTCCTACAATGAGCAGTTCTTC
CASGLVRSSYNEQFF
>.|TRBJ2-2|TRBV5-4|.
TGTGCCAGCAGCTATGAGGGATTTGCGAACACCGGGGAGCTGTTTTTT
CASSYEGFANTGELFF
>.|TRBJ2-2|TRBV5-1|TRBD2
TGCGCCAGCAGCTTGGAACCCACCTCAAACGCGTGGACTAGCAGGACCGGGGAGCTGTTTTTT
CASSLEPTSNAWTSRTGELFF
>.|TRBJ1-2|TRBV6-1|TRBD1
TGTGCCAGCAGTGAAGGGGGACAGGGATGGTATGGCTACACCTTC
CASSEGGQGWYGYTF
>.|TRBJ2-7|TRBV27|TRBD1
TGTGCCAGCAGTTTGCAGGGACAGGGGTTCCCCTACGAGCAGTACTTC
CASSLQGQGFPYEQYF
>.|TRBJ2-7|TRBV30|TRBD1
TGTGCCTGCGCTCCTGGACAGGGGGGGAGCTCCTACGAGCAGTACTTC
CACAPGQGGSSYEQYF
>.|TRBJ2-7|TRBV6-6|TRBD2
TGTGCCAGCAGAGAGCTAGCGGGAGTATCCTACGAGCAGTACTTC
CASRELAGVSYEQYF
>.|TRBJ1-1|TRBV6-6|TRBD1
TGTGCCAGCAGTCGGGACAGGGGAATGAACACTGAAGCTTTCTTT
CASSRDRGMNTEAFF
>.|TRBJ2-1|TRBV15|.
TGTGCCACCAGCAGAGGGTCGGGCGGGCTCAATGAGCAGTTCTTC
CATSRGSGGLNEQFF
>.|TRBJ2-7|TRBV29-1|TRBD1
TGCAGCGTTTACGGACAGGGCGACGAGCAGTACTTC
CSVYGQGDEQYF
>.|TRBJ2-6|TRBV9|.
TGTGCCAGCAGCGTTCCCGGTTTGGCCAACGTCCTGACTTTC
CASSVPGLANVLTF
>.|TRBJ1-3|TRBV28|TRBD1
TGTGCCATTTCAGGGGGGAGAAACACCATATATTTT
CAISGGRNTIYF
>.|TRBJ2-3|TRBV2|.
TGTGCCAGCAGTGAACTCGCAGATACGCAGTATTTT
CASSELADTQYF
>once|TRBJ2-1|TRBV4-1|TRBD2
TGCGCCAGCAGCCCCCCGGGACTAGTATATAATGAGCAGTTCTTC
CASSPPGLVYNEQFF
>.|TRBJ2-1|TRBV7-9|.
TGTGCCAGCAGCCTCCCGGGGATTAGCTCCTACAATGAGCAGTTCTTC
CASSLPGISSYNEQFF
>.|TRBJ1-1|TRBV29-1|.
TGCAGCGTTGGCGTTTGGGCCATGAACACTGAAGCTTTCTTT
CSVGVWAMNTEAFF
>.|TRBJ2-5|TRBV11-2|.
TGTGCCAGCAGCTTAGGAATTAGCGGTAGAGAGACCCAGTACTTC
CASSLGISGRETQYF
>few|TRBJ1-2|TRBV12-5|.
TGTGCTAGTGGTTTGGGCGGGACTTTCTATGGCTACACCTTC
CASGLGGTFYGYTF
>few|TRBJ2-7|TRBV30|.
TGTGCCTGGAGCCCGCGTCGCGAGCAGTACTTC
CAWSPRREQYF
>.|TRBJ1-1|TRBV7-9|.
TGTGCCAGCAGCTTAGGAGAAGGCGGGAACACTGAAGCTTTCTTT
CASSLGEGGNTEAFF
>.|TRBJ2-5|TRBV5-1|TRBD2
TGCGCCAGCAGCTCACTAGCGATGGAAGAGACCCAGTACTTC
CASSSLAMEETQYF
>.|TRBJ2-5|TRBV27|.
TGTGCCAGCAGTTTATCGATTAGGGGGGGAGAGACCCAGTACTTC
CASSLSIRGGETQYF
>.|TRBJ2-2|TRBV11-2|.
TGTGCCAGCAGCTTAAATGCGGGAAGGGGGGAGCTGTTTTTT
CASSLNAGRGELFF
>.|TRBJ2-4|TRBV29-1|TRBD2
TGCAGCGTCTATTCACCTAGCGGCCTAGCCAAAAACATTCAGTACTTC
CSVYSPSGLAKNIQYF
>.|TRBJ1-3|TRBV5-3|.
TGTGCCAGAAGCTTGGTTCGGCCACGGGTGCTATATTTT
CARSLVRPRVLYF
>.|TRBJ1-1|TRBV6-6|.
TGTGCCAGCAGTTACGTAGGGGGCACTGAAGCTTTCTTT
CASSYVGGTEAFF